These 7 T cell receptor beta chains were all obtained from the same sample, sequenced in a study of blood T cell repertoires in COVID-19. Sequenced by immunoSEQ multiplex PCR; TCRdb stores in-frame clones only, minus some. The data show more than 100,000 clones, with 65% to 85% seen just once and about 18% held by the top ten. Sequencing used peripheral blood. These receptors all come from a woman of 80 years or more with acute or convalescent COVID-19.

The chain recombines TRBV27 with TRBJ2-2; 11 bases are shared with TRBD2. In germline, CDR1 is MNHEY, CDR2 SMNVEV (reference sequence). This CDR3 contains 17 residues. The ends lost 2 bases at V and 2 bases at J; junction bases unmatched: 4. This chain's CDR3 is CASSLRLAGGNTGELFF. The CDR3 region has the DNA TGTGCCAGCAGTTTAAGGCTAGCGGGGGGTAACACCGGGGAGCTGTTTTTT.

CDR3 nucleotide sequence: TGCGCCAGCAGCTTGCTAGATCCGATACGCACAGATACGCAGTATTTT. Residues: CASSLLDPIRTDTQYF. The chain joins TRBV5-1 to TRBJ2-3, with D unresolved. CDR1 and CDR2 from the germline V gene are SGHRS and YFSETQ. This CDR3 contains 16 residues. Trimming left V 1 base short and J 1 base short, with 13 bases between.

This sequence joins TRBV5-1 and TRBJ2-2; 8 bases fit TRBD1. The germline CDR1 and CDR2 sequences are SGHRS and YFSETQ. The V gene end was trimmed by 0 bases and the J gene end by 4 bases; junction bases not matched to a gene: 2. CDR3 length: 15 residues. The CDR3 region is CASSLGQGSTGELFF. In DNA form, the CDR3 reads TGCGCCAGCAGCTTGGGACAGGGGAGCACCGGGGAGCTGTTTTTT.

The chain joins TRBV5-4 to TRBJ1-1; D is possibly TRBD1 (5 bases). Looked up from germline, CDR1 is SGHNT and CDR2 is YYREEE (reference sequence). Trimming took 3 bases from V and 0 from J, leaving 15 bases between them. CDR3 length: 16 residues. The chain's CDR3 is CASSSDMTAMNTEAFF. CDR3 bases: TGTGCCAGCAGCTCGGATATGACAGCCATGAACACTGAAGCTTTCTTT.

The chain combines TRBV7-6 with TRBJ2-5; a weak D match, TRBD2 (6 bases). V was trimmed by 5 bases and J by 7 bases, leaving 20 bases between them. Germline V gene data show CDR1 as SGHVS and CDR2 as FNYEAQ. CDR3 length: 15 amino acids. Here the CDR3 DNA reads TGTGCCAGCAGCGGATCAGGGCCAGCGGGCGTGACCCAGTACTTC. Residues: CASSGSGPAGVTQYF. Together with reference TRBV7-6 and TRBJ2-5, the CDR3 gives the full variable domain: GAGVSQSPRYKVTKRGQDVALRCDPISGHVSLYWYRQALGQGPEFLTYFNYEAQQDKSGLPNDRFSAERPEGSISTLTIQRTEQRDSAMYRCASSGSGPAGVTQYFGPGTRLLVL.

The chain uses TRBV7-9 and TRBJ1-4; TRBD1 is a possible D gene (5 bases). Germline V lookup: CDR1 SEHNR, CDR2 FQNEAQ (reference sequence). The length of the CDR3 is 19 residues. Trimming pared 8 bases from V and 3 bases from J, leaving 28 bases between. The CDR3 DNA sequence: TGTGCCAGCGGCCCCAGAGGGCCCCTAGGGGCGGGGGCTAATGAAAAACTGTTTTTT. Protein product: CASGPRGPLGAGANEKLFF.

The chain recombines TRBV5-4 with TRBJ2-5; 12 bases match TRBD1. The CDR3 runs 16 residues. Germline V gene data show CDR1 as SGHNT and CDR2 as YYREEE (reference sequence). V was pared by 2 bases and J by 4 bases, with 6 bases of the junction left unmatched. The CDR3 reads CASSFPGQGARETQYF. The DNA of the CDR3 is TGTGCCAGCAGCTTTCCGGGACAGGGGGCCAGAGAGACCCAGTACTTC.